This T cell receptor beta chain was captured by sequencing in a study of Tregs in tolerant kidney transplant recipients. This CDR3 region has 11 residues. V lost 7 bases to trimming and J lost 9 bases; unmatched junction nucleotides: 5. The germline CDR1 and CDR2 sequences are SQVTM and ANQGSEA. FACS sorting followed a roughly six-day coculture of CFSE-labeled recipient PBMCs with irradiated graft donor PBMCs. Of note for this clone: Antigen: not known.

The table came from immunoSEQ multiplex PCR; TCRdb's copy has only in-frame clones and leaves some out. In the table there are under 20,000 clones, around 50% of which are singletons. The sequence was collected from a human patient who received a combined kidney and bone marrow transplant. The V and J genes are TRBV29-1 and TRBJ2-1, with TRBD1 matching over 8 bases. The material was CD4+ T cells from blood cultured with allogeneic cells, obtained before the transplant. DNA of the CDR3: TGCAGCGACGATGGGACAGGTGAGCAGTTCTTC. Translating gives CSDDGTGEQFF.